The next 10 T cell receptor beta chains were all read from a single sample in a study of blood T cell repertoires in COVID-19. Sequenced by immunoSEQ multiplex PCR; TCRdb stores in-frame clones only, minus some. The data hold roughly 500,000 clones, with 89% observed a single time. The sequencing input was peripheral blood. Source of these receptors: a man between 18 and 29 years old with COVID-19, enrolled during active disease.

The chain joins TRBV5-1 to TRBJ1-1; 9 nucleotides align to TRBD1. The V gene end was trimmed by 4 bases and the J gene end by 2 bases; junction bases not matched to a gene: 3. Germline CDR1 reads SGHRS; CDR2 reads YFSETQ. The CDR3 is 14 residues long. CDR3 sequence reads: CASSDRGYNTEAFF. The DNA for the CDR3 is TGCGCCAGCAGCGACAGGGGGTACAACACTGAAGCTTTCTTT.

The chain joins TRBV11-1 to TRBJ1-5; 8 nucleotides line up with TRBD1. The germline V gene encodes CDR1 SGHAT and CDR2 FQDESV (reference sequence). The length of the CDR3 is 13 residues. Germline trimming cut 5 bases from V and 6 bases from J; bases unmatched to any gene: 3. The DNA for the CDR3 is TGTGCCAGCAGCCCCGGACAGGGTCAGCCCCAGCATTTT. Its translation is CASSPGQGQPQHF.

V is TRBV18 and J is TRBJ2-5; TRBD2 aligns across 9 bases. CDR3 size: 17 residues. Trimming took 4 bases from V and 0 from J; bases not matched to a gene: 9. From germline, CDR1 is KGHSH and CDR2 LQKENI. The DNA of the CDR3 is TGTGCCAGCTCACGCGAGGGGCTAGCGGGATACCAAGAGACCCAGTACTTC. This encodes CASSREGLAGYQETQYF.

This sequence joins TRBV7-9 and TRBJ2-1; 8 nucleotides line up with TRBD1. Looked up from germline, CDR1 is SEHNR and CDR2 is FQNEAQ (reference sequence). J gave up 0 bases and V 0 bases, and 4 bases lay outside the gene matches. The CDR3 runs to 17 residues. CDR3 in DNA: TGTGCCAGCAGCTTAGCCCGACAGGGGCGCTCCTACAATGAGCAGTTCTTC. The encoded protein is CASSLARQGRSYNEQFF. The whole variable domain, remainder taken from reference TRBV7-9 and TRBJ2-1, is DTGVSQNPRHKITKRGQNVTFRCDPISEHNRLYWYRQTLGQGPEFLTYFQNEAQLEKSRLLSDRFSAERPKGSFSTLEIQRTEQGDSAMYLCASSLARQGRSYNEQFFGPGTRLTVL.

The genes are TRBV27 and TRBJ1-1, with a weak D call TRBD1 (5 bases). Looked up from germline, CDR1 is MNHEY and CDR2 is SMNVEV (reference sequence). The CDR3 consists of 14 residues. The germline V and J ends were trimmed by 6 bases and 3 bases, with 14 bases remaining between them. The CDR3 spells CASSPTGGYTEAFF. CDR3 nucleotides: TGTGCCAGCAGCCCAACCGGGGGATACACTGAAGCTTTCTTT.

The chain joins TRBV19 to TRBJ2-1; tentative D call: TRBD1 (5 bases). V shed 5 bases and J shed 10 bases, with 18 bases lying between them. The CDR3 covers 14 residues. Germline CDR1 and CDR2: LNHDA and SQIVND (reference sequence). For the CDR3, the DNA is TGTGCCAGTAGTCCCCCCCAAGACAGCCGGGAGCAGTTCTTC. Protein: CASSPPQDSREQFF. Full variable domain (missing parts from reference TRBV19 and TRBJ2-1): DGGITQSPKYLFRKEGQNVTLSCEQNLNHDAMYWYRQDPGQGLRLIYYSQIVNDFQKGDIAEGYSVSREKKESFPLTVTSAQKNPTAFYLCASSPPQDSREQFFGPGTRLTVL.

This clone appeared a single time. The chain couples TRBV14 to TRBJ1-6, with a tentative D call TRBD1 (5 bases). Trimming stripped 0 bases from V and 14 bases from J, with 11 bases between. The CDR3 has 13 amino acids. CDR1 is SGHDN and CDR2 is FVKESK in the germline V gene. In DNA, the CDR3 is TGTGCCAGCAGCCAAGATTTTGGGACTGCCCTCCACTTT. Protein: CASSQDFGTALHF. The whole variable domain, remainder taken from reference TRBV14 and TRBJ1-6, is EAGVTQFPSHSVIEKGQTVTLRCDPISGHDNLYWYRRVMGKEIKFLLHFVKESKQDESGMPNNRFLAERTGGTYSTLKVQPAELEDSGVYFCASSQDFGTALHFGNGTRLTVT.

In DNA, the CDR3 is TGTGCCAGCAGCCAAAGGGCAGGGACTGAAGCTTTCTTT. It specifies CASSQRAGTEAFF. The chain joins TRBV3-1 (or the pseudogene TRBV3-2) to TRBJ1-1, with a tentative D call TRBD1 (5 bases). V dropped 2 bases and J dropped 5 bases, with 9 bases sitting between them. The CDR3 is 13 amino acids. Germline-derived CDR1 and CDR2 are LGHDT and YNNKEL (reference sequence).

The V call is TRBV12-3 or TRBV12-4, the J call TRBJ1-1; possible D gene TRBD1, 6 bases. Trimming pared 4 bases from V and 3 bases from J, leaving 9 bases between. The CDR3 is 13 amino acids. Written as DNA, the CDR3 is TGTGCCAGCAGTTGGGGACAAGACACTGAAGCTTTCTTT. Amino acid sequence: CASSWGQDTEAFF.

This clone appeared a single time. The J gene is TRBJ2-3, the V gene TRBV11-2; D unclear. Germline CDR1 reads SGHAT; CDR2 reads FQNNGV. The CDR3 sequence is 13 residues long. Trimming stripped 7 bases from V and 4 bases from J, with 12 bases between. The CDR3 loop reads CASTVAPPDTQYF. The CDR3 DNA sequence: TGTGCCAGCACTGTAGCTCCCCCAGATACGCAGTATTTT.